The text below deals with one T cell receptor (beta chain). RNA transcripts gave rise to amplified TCR beta CDR3 regions. Carried out on the TCR CDR3, a first-round RT-PCR used the HTBI primer set. In TCRdb, the multiplex PCR reads were re-called with MiXCR into one record per CDR3 protein. The sample includes under 350,000 distinct CDR3 sequences, over 15% seen only once; the top ten take around 58%. This record belongs to a study of T cells in Graves' hyperthyroidism and ophthalmopathy. Deletions cut 3 bases from V and 0 bases from J, with 4 bases between. The CDR3 consists of 12 residues. Germline V gene lookup returns CDR1 SGHDT and CDR2 YYEEEE. Ophthalmopathy cases scored 3 or more on the Clinical Activity Score and 4 or more on NOSPECS grade, with duration below 3 months.

The genes are TRBV5-6 and TRBJ2-7; D uncertain. The origin of this receptor is a woman in her sixties with Graves' ophthalmopathy. The sample comprised blood. CDR3 loop: CASSYPSYEQYF. CDR3 DNA sequence: TGTGCCAGCAGCTACCCCTCCTACGAGCAGTACTTC. The complete variable domain, with remaining parts taken from reference TRBV5-6 and TRBJ2-7, reads DAGVTQSPTHLIKTRGQQVTLRCSPKSGHDTVSWYQQALGQGPQFIFQYYEEEERQRGNFPDRFSGHQFPNYSSELNVNALLLGDSALYLCASSYPSYEQYFGPGTRLTVT.